This entry lists 9 T cell receptor beta chains sequenced from one sample in a study of spatial heterogeneity in lung cancer. Points from the study as a whole: For expanded intratumoral alpha and beta TCRs, counts tracked tumor mutation counts.

Time point here: sample taken at primary tumor resection. TCRdb passed the 5' RACE reads through MiXCR, listing each CDR3 protein once. The table has about 9,500 distinct CDR3 sequences, about 9% seen once. Their antigens are not known. Sequenced material: lung tumor tissue, taken at surgery. These receptors were taken from a female donor with early-stage non-small cell lung cancer.

There are a few counts of this clonotype. V usage is TRBV7-9 and J usage is TRBJ2-7; TRBD2 might be the D (6 bases). V was pared by 2 bases and J by 3 bases, with 14 bases between. This CDR3 contains 15 residues. Germline CDR1 is SEHNR and CDR2 is FQNEAQ (reference sequence). The DNA of the CDR3 is TGTGCCAGCAGCTTAACGTTGCCGGGAGACTACGAGCAGTACTTC. As protein: CASSLTLPGDYEQYF.

This clonotype has at least ten counts. The chain recombines TRBV7-9 with TRBJ2-1, with 8 nucleotides matching TRBD1. Per germline, CDR1 SEHNR and CDR2 FQNEAQ (reference sequence). This CDR3 is 17 amino acids long. Trimming took 1 base from V and 2 from J; bases not matched to a gene: 7. The CDR3 here is CASSLGARDRPYNEQFF. CDR3 coding DNA: TGTGCCAGCAGCTTAGGGGCACGGGACAGGCCCTACAATGAGCAGTTCTTC.

By its share, this clonotype is medium-sized. The chain employs TRBV29-1 and TRBJ1-2; possibly TRBD1 for D (5 bases). The CDR3 spans 14 residues. The V and J ends lost 3 bases and 4 bases respectively, with 15 bases between them. Germline V gene data show CDR1 as SQVTM and CDR2 as ANQGSEA. The CDR3 nucleotides read TGCAGCGTTGAGTCGAGGGACCGATTCTATGGCTACACCTTC. It codes for CSVESRDRFYGYTF.

This clonotype qualifies as medium-sized. The CDR3 here is CASSVEGGGLATDTQYF. For the CDR3, the DNA is TGTGCCAGCAGCGTAGAGGGAGGGGGACTAGCGACAGATACGCAGTATTTT. The gene calls are TRBV9 and TRBJ2-3; 10 bases align to TRBD2. With 0 bases clipped from V and 3 bases from J, the junction kept 7 bases outside the gene matches. Germline V lookup: CDR1 SGDLS, CDR2 YYNGEE. CDR3 size: 17 residues. Together with reference TRBV9 and TRBJ2-3, the CDR3 gives the full variable domain: DSGVTQTPKHLITATGQRVTLRCSPRSGDLSVYWYQQSLDQGLQFLIQYYNGEERAKGNILERFSAQQFPDLHSELNLSSLELGDSALYFCASSVEGGGLATDTQYFGPGTRLTVL.

The chain is built from TRBV11-2 and TRBJ2-5, with 8 bases identical to TRBD2. The germline V gene encodes CDR1 SGHAT and CDR2 FQNNGV. Trimming removed 1 base from V and 5 bases from J; junction bases left unmatched: 12. This CDR3 spans 17 amino acids. The CDR3: CASSLGLAGPLGETQYF. The DNA for the CDR3 is TGTGCCAGCAGCTTAGGGCTAGCGGGCCCCCTGGGGGAGACCCAGTACTTC. Filled out from reference TRBV11-2 and TRBJ2-5, the complete variable domain reads EAGVAQSPRYKIIEKRQSVAFWCNPISGHATLYWYQQILGQGPKLLIQFQNNGVVDDSQLPKDRFSAERLKGVDSTLKIQPAKLEDSAVYLCASSLGLAGPLGETQYFGPGTRLLVL.

This clonotype was seen just once. V gene TRBV3-1 combines with J gene TRBJ2-5; 7 bases are shared with TRBD2. This CDR3 spans 16 amino acids. The germline V gene has CDR1 LGHDT and CDR2 YNNKEL (reference sequence). Germline trimming cut 1 base from V and 3 bases from J; bases unmatched to any gene: 8. The chain's CDR3 is CASSQGSRGKEETQYF. The CDR3 DNA follows: TGTGCCAGCAGCCAAGGTTCGCGGGGGAAAGAAGAGACCCAGTACTTC.

This clonotype came up many times. The chain is built from TRBV7-9 and TRBJ2-3; D is unresolved. Germline CDR1 reads SEHNR; CDR2 reads FQNEAQ (reference sequence). CDR3 length: 11 residues. V lost 3 bases to trimming and J lost 6 bases, with 4 bases between them. CDR3 nucleotides: TGTGCCAGCAGCTTTCGGGATACGCAGTATTTT. It yields the protein CASSFRDTQYF. The whole variable domain, filled in from reference TRBV7-9 and TRBJ2-3, reads DTGVSQNPRHKITKRGQNVTFRCDPISEHNRLYWYRQTLGQGPEFLTYFQNEAQLEKSRLLSDRFSAERPKGSFSTLEIQRTEQGDSAMYLCASSFRDTQYFGPGTRLTVL.

This clonotype was seen a few times. The chain is built from TRBV29-1 and TRBJ2-1; D gene unclear. Germline V gives CDR1 SQVTM, CDR2 ANQGSEA. V was shortened by 2 bases and J by 7 bases, with 9 bases between the two germline ends. This CDR3 spans 12 amino acids. The CDR3: CSVEFSWNEQFF. CDR3 sequence (DNA): TGCAGCGTTGAATTCTCGTGGAATGAGCAGTTCTTC.

This clonotype was seen at least ten times. The CDR3 protein is CASSRPGRLMNTEAFF. The CDR3 region has the DNA TGTGCCAGCAGTCGCCCAGGCAGGCTTATGAACACTGAAGCTTTCTTT. The gene calls are TRBV6-2 or TRBV6-3 and TRBJ1-1, with D hard to call. This CDR3 contains 16 residues. Trimming left V 5 bases short and J 0 bases short, with 16 bases between. Per germline, CDR1 MNHEY and CDR2 SVGEGT.